Detailed here is one TCR beta chain. Original methodology: Amplification of reference gene primers was used by the study to estimate nucleated cell counts. Sequenced by immunoSEQ multiplex PCR; TCRdb stores in-frame clones only, minus some. The V and J calls and clone size come from that table; D and trimming were worked out from the DNA. The sample lists roughly 140,000 clones; 85% to 90% were seen once. The source of the sample is a study of blood T cell repertoires in COVID-19. About the research overall: Acute and convalescent COVID-19 samples came from the United States, Italy and Spain. In each case, the material was cDNA or gDNA derived from T cells, B-cell-depleted T cells, or PBMCs.

The germline V gene has CDR1 MNHEY and CDR2 SVGAGI. V was trimmed by 5 bases and J by 5 bases, leaving 18 bases between them. CDR3 length: 15 amino acids. The chain links TRBV6-5 to TRBJ1-2; no clear D. Sequenced input: peripheral blood. The sequence came from a woman in her fifties or sixties with active COVID-19. The CDR3 loop reads CASSLGLNSPYGYTF. CDR3 nucleotides: TGTGCCAGCAGTCTCGGTCTCAATTCCCCTTATGGCTACACCTTC.